One TCR beta chain is described in this entry. Its antigen is unidentified. The data stem from a study of cytomegalovirus exposure and HLA in healthy donors. Across the whole study: Early release data held roughly 90 million unique TCRs from HLA-typed donors. Whole-study findings and limits: Listed as cytomegalovirus-associated were 150 or so TCR beta chains.

Use of 60 Vbeta and 13 Jbeta primers characterized the PCR. Assay used: immunoSEQ multiplex PCR; TCRdb lists only in-frame clones, some missing. The table lists 120,000 or so clones, more than 80% of them singletons. This CDR3 region has 14 residues. CDR1 is MNHEY, CDR2 SMNVEV, per germline (reference sequence). Trimming pared 2 bases from V and 6 bases from J, leaving 11 bases between. Input material: PBMCs. This chain joins TRBV27 and TRBJ2-4; tentatively, D is TRBD1 (6 bases). This clonotype was obtained from a man in his thirties or forties in good health and CMV-seropositive. CDR3 bases: TGTGCCAGCAGTTTACGGGGCAGGGGAAACATTCAGTACTTC. Amino acid sequence: CASSLRGRGNIQYF.